This T cell receptor beta chain was identified in a study of T-cell memory formation after mild COVID-19. TCRdb reprocessed the 5' RACE reads via MiXCR and lists one record per CDR3 protein. There are 35,000 to 50,000 distinct CDR3 sequences in the sample; nearly 9.5% occur only once, and about an eighth lies in the top ten. The sample holds a few counts of this clonotype. The sequencing sample was made of PBMCs or a T cell subset sorted from them (not recorded which). The sequence came from an adult woman who had mild COVID-19 (a few samples of this study predate the infection). Cell type and time point are not known.

The CDR3 spells CASSLGLGSPSNTGELFF. CDR3 coding DNA: TGTGCCAGCAGCTTAGGGTTGGGGAGCCCGTCGAACACCGGGGAGCTGTTTTTT. V and J are TRBV7-6 and TRBJ2-2; D possibly corresponds to TRBD2 (5 bases). The germline gives CDR1 SGHVS, CDR2 FNYEAQ. The CDR3 sequence is 18 residues long. Between the trimmed V and J ends, which lost 1 base and 0 bases, there was a span of 15 bases. The full variable domain, with the rest looked up from reference TRBV7-6 and TRBJ2-2, is GAGVSQSPRYKVTKRGQDVALRCDPISGHVSLYWYRQALGQGPEFLTYFNYEAQQDKSGLPNDRFSAERPEGSISTLTIQRTEQRDSAMYRCASSLGLGSPSNTGELFFGEGSRLTVL.